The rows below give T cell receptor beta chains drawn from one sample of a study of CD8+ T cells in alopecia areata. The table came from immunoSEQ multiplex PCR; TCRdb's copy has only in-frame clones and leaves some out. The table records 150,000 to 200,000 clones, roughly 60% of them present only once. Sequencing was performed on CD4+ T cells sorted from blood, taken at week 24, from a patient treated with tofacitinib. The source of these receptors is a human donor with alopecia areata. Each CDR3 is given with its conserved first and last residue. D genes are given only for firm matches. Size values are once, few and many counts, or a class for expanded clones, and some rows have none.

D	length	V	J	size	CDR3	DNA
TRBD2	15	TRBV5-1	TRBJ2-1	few	CASSLGSYGGDEQFF	TGCGCCAGCAGCTTGGGGTCCTATGGGGGGGATGAGCAGTTCTTC
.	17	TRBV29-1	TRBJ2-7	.	CSVLATGTRKSSYEQYF	TGCAGCGTGCTTGCGACAGGAACTCGTAAATCCTCCTACGAGCAGTACTTC
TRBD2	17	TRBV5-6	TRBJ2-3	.	CASSLLSSGTRTDTQYF	TGTGCCAGCAGCTTGCTGAGTAGCGGGACACGCACAGATACGCAGTATTTT
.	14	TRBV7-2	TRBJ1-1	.	CASSDTRGRPEAFF	TGTGCCAGCAGCGACACTCGGGGGCGCCCTGAAGCTTTCTTT
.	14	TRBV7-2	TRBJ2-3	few	CASSKAFGGDTQYF	TGTGCCAGCAGCAAGGCCTTCGGTGGAGATACGCAGTATTTT
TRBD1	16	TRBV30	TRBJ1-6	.	CACYVTGGAYNSPLHF	TGTGCCTGTTACGTGACAGGGGGTGCCTATAATTCACCCCTCCACTTT
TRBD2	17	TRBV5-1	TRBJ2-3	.	CASSLTTSGTGADTQYF	TGCGCCAGCAGCTTAACGACTAGCGGGACGGGGGCAGATACGCAGTATTTT
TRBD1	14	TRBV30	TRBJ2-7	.	CAWSPRQGRYEQYF	TGTGCCTGGAGTCCTAGACAGGGGCGCTACGAGCAGTACTTC
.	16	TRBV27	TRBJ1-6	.	CASMVFGGRNNSPLHF	TGTGCCAGCATGGTATTCGGTGGAAGGAATAATTCACCCCTCCACTTT
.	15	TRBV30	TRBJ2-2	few	CACYRGGASAGELFF	TGTGCCTGCTATAGAGGTGGGGCTTCCGCCGGGGAGCTGTTTTTT
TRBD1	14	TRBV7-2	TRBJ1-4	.	CASSFDRVGEKLFF	TGTGCCAGCAGCTTTGACAGGGTTGGTGAAAAACTGTTTTTT
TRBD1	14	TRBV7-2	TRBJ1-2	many	CASSGTGSNYGYTF	TGTGCCAGCTCTGGGACAGGCAGTAACTATGGCTACACCTTC
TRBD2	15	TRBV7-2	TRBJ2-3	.	CASSLGLAGRDTQYF	TGTGCCAGCAGCTTAGGACTAGCGGGGCGGGATACGCAGTATTTT
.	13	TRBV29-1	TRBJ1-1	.	CSVDKGLNTEAFF	TGCAGCGTTGACAAGGGACTTAACACTGAAGCTTTCTTT
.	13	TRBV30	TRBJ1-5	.	CACQGTENQPQHF	TGTGCCTGTCAAGGGACGGAAAATCAGCCCCAGCATTTT
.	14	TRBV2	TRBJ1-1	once	CASTARGENTEAFF	TGTGCCAGCACTGCTCGGGGGGAGAACACTGAAGCTTTCTTT
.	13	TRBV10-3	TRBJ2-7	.	CAISERVSHEQYF	TGTGCCATCAGTGAGAGGGTTTCCCACGAGCAGTACTTC
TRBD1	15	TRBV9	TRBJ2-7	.	CASSPRDSRFPEQYF	TGTGCCAGCAGCCCGAGGGACAGCCGTTTTCCCGAGCAGTACTTC
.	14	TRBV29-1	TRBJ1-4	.	CSAGSGPANEKLFF	TGCAGCGCGGGATCGGGGCCGGCTAATGAAAAACTGTTTTTT
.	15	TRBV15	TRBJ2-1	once	CATSGQTGVNNEQFF	TGTGCCACCAGCGGGCAGACCGGGGTTAACAATGAGCAGTTCTTC
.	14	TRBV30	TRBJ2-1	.	CAWVTRSSYNEQFF	TGTGCCTGGGTAACTAGGAGCTCCTACAATGAGCAGTTCTTC
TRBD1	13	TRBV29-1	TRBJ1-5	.	CSVATGGNQPQHF	TGCAGCGTTGCGACAGGGGGGAATCAGCCCCAGCATTTT
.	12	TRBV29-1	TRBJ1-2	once	CSALGEVHGYTF	TGCAGCGCCTTGGGGGAAGTCCATGGCTACACCTTC
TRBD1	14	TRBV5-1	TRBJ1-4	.	CASSFGTGEEKLFF	TGCGCCAGCAGCTTCGGGACAGGGGAAGAAAAACTGTTTTTT
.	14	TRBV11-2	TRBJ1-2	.	CASTSHEANYGYTF	TGTGCCAGCACCTCCCATGAAGCTAACTATGGCTACACCTTC
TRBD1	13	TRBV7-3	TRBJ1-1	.	CASNTGQGTEAFF	TGTGCCAGCAACACAGGACAGGGAACTGAAGCTTTCTTT
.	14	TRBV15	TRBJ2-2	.	CATSRDGNTGELFF	TGTGCCACCAGCAGAGACGGTAACACCGGGGAGCTGTTTTTT
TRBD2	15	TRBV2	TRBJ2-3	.	CASSEISGVSDTQYF	TGTGCCAGCAGTGAAATTAGCGGGGTATCAGATACGCAGTATTTT
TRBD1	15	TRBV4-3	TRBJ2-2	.	CASRGTGGATGELFF	TGCGCCAGCAGGGGGACAGGGGGGGCCACCGGGGAGCTGTTTTTT
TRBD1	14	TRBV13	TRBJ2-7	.	CASSGRDRGYEQYF	TGTGCCAGCAGCGGACGGGACAGGGGGTACGAGCAGTACTTC
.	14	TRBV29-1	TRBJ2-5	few	CSVRLRGGEQTQYF	TGCAGCGTTCGTCTCCGCGGGGGCGAACAGACCCAGTACTTC
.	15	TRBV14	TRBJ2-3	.	CASSHNQRSTDTQYF	TGTGCCAGCAGCCATAACCAGAGGTCGACAGATACGCAGTATTTT
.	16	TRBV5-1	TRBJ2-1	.	CASSLEMAPRGDEQFF	TGCGCCAGCAGCTTGGAAATGGCCCCTCGGGGTGATGAGCAGTTCTTC
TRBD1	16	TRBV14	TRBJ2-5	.	CASSQETGSFQETQYF	TGTGCCAGCAGCCAAGAGACAGGGTCGTTCCAAGAGACCCAGTACTTC
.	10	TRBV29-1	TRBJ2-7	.	CSVGGNEQYF	TGCAGCGTTGGGGGGAACGAGCAGTACTTC